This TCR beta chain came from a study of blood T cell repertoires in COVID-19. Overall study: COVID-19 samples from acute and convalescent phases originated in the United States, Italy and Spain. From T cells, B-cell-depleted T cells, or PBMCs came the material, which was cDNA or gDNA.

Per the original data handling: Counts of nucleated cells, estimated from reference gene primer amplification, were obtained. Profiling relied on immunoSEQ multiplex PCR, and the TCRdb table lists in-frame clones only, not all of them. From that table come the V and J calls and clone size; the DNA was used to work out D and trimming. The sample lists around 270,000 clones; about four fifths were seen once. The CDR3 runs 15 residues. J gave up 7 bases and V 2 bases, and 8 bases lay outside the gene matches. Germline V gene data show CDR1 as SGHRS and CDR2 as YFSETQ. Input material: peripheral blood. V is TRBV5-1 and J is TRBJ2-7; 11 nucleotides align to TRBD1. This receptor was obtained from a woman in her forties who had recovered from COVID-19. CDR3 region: CASSFLGQGAGEQYF. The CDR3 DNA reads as TGCGCCAGCAGCTTCCTTGGACAGGGGGCGGGAGAGCAGTACTTC.